This T cell receptor (beta chain) derives from a study of OX40 agonist ivuxolimab in advanced cancers. Study in general: An agonistic anti-OX40 (CD134) antibody, ivuxolimab, was used to treat the patients. Whole-study findings and limits: Both CD4+ and CD8+ T cell populations in blood had undergone clonal expansion by week 6 at 0.1 to 3.0 mg/kg. CD8+ T cells were the subset that, on average, had more expanded clones than CD4+.

On this clone: What it binds is unknown.

This table comes from immunoSEQ multiplex PCR, and its TCRdb copy is limited to in-frame clones, with some not included. The sample lists approximately 69,000 clones, 70% to 90% occurring once. Germline CDR1 is SGHDN and CDR2 is FVKESK. The V and J ends lost 0 bases and 5 bases respectively, with 12 bases between them. The CDR3 has 15 amino acids. This material consisted of CD4+ or CD8+ T cells sorted from blood, taken in a trial of the OX40 agonist ivuxolimab. V gene TRBV14 combines with J gene TRBJ2-3; D is possibly TRBD1 or TRBD2 (5 bases each). The sequence was collected from an adult with an advanced solid tumor such as melanoma, head and neck, liver or kidney cancer. The CDR3 DNA follows: TGTGCCAGCAGCCAAGATCCGGGTGGGGGAGATACGCAGTATTTT. Its protein product is CASSQDPGGGDTQYF.